The 18 T cell receptor beta chains below all came from one sample that was sequenced in a study of high-grade serous ovarian cancer treatment subgroups (dated by TCRdb to about 2021). The library came from the immunoSEQ multiplex PCR assay. In TCRdb, the immuneACCESS table is reduced to in-frame sequences with V and J assigned. These tables do not hold every clone; where another copy was compared, an unresolved V gene accounts for under half, and the others remain unexplained. Here the sample has around 2,000 clones; over 70% occur a single time. Over 11% of the sample is taken by the ten largest. Tumor samples were collected prior to definitive surgery or chemotherapy. Sequenced sample: tumor tissue. The origin of the receptors is a human donor with high-grade serous ovarian cancer.

Note on this clone: It may be a read error: a sequence one base away is much more abundant. The rearrangement uses TRBV4-3 and TRBJ1-2, with D possibly being TRBD1 (6 bases). Germline-derived CDR1 and CDR2 are LGHNA and YSLEER. The CDR3 has 13 amino acids. CDR3 amino acids: CANSRQVHYGYTF. The CDR3 DNA is TGCGCCAACAGCCGACAGGTTCACTATGGCTACACCTTC.

The V and J genes are TRBV10-1 and TRBJ2-1, with 10 bases identical to TRBD2. V was clipped by 10 bases and J by 3 bases; unmatched bases: 6. This CDR3 region has 14 residues. The V gene's germline CDR1 is WNHNN and CDR2 SYGVQD (reference sequence). The CDR3 loop is CATSTSGVYNEQFF. The CDR3 nucleotides are TGCGCCACCTCTACTAGCGGGGTCTACAATGAGCAGTTCTTC.

Points on this clone: One junction end disagrees with the germline gene, perhaps due to a read error. V usage is TRBV7-7 and J usage is TRBJ2-1, with 9 bases that match TRBD2. CDR1 is SSHAT and CDR2 is FNYEAQ in the germline V gene (reference sequence). The length of the CDR3 is 16 residues. The CDR3 loop is CASSSASGAIPSEQFF. Here the CDR3 DNA reads TGTGCTAGCAGCTCCGCTAGCGGGGCAATTCCTAGTGAGCAGTTCTTC.

The chain has TRBV5-4 and TRBJ2-2; possible D gene TRBD1, 6 bases. V dropped 5 bases and J dropped 2 bases, with 10 bases sitting between them. The CDR3 totals 14 residues. Germline V CDR1 and CDR2: SGHNT, YYREEE (reference sequence). DNA of the CDR3: TGTGCCAGCAGATTAGGGGGAAACACCGGGGAGCTGTTTTTT. It is translated as CASRLGGNTGELFF. The full variable domain, rest sourced from reference TRBV5-4 and TRBJ2-2, is ETGVTQSPTHLIKTRGQQVTLRCSSQSGHNTVSWYQQALGQGPQFIFQYYREEENGRGNFPPRFSGLQFPNYSSELNVNALELDDSALYLCASRLGGNTGELFFGEGSRLTVL.

The count of this clone is one. The CDR3 DNA follows: TGTGCCAGCACCGGACAGGGCACTGAAGCTTTCTTT. It yields the protein CASTGQGTEAFF. This chain links TRBV6-5 with TRBJ1-1, with TRBD1 identical over 8 bases. The CDR3 extends over 12 amino acids. The V segment lost 7 bases and the J segment 4 bases; nucleotides outside the gene matches: 2. Germline V gene data show CDR1 as MNHEY and CDR2 as SVGAGI.

This clone was detected only once. The rearrangement links TRBV5-8 to TRBJ2-1; 7 bases are shared with TRBD1. V lost 4 bases to trimming and J lost 8 bases; unmatched junction nucleotides: 12. The CDR3 has 15 residues. CDR1 is SGHTS, CDR2 YDEGEE, per germline. Written as DNA, the CDR3 is TGTGCCAGCAGCGAGGGACAGCTAAATGTCTATGAGCAGTTCTTC. This gives the protein CASSEGQLNVYEQFF.

This clone was counted between two and nine times. J is TRBJ1-5 and V is TRBV19; D ambiguous. V was cut by 3 bases and J by 0 bases, with 9 bases left in between. Per the germline V gene, CDR1 is LNHDA and CDR2 is SQIVND (reference sequence). The CDR3 extends over 15 amino acids. The CDR3, as DNA: TGTGCCAGTAGTATCGGGTGGGCTAGCAATCAGCCCCAGCATTTT. The encoded protein is CASSIGWASNQPQHF. Drawing the rest from reference TRBV19 and TRBJ1-5, the complete variable domain is DGGITQSPKYLFRKEGQNVTLSCEQNLNHDAMYWYRQDPGQGLRLIYYSQIVNDFQKGDIAEGYSVSREKKESFPLTVTSAQKNPTAFYLCASSIGWASNQPQHFGDGTRLSIL.

DNA for the CDR3: TGCGCCAGCAGCTTGGGAGTTGGGGTTTATGACACTGAAGCTTTCTTT. Residues: CASSLGVGVYDTEAFF. This chain uses TRBV5-1 with TRBJ1-1; D remains unclear. Trimming left V 0 bases short and J 3 bases short, with 15 bases between. Germline V gene data show CDR1 as SGHRS and CDR2 as YFSETQ. CDR3 length equals 16 residues.

The genes are TRBV7-9 and TRBJ2-5; 7 positions agree with TRBD2. Germline trimming cut 2 bases from V and 4 bases from J; bases unmatched to any gene: 7. This CDR3 is 15 amino acids long. Per the germline V gene, CDR1 is SEHNR and CDR2 is FQNEAQ (reference sequence). CDR3 in amino acids: CASSLWGGEGETQYF. Written as DNA, the CDR3 is TGTGCCAGCAGCTTATGGGGGGGAGAAGGAGAGACCCAGTACTTC.

This clone was detected only once. This chain uses TRBV2 with TRBJ2-2, with TRBD1 matching 8 bases. This CDR3 contains 17 residues. V shed 7 bases and J 5 bases; nucleotides not matched to a gene: 15. In germline, CDR1 is SNHLY, CDR2 FYNNEI. CDR3 in amino acids: CASIRAPQGARTGELFF. CDR3 nucleotides: TGTGCCAGCATCAGGGCTCCCCAGGGGGCTCGGACCGGGGAGCTGTTTTTT. Full variable domain (remainder filled in from reference TRBV2 and TRBJ2-2): EPEVTQTPSHQVTQMGQEVILRCVPISNHLYFYWYRQILGQKVEFLVSFYNNEISEKSEIFDDQFSVERPDGSNFTLKIRSTKLEDSAMYFCASIRAPQGARTGELFFGEGSRLTVL.

V is TRBV27 and J is TRBJ1-4; D is undetermined. Trimming took off 4 bases at V and 7 bases at J, with 13 bases between the two ends. The germline V gene encodes CDR1 MNHEY and CDR2 SMNVEV (reference sequence). CDR3 length: 14 residues. CDR3 nucleotides: TGTGCCAGCAGTTCGGGTTCGCTCCCTGAAAAACTGTTTTTT. Residues: CASSSGSLPEKLFF.

This sequence joins TRBV9 and TRBJ2-3, with D possibly being TRBD2 (6 bases). From germline, CDR1 is SGDLS and CDR2 YYNGEE. Trimming stripped 0 bases from V and 7 bases from J, with 12 bases between. The CDR3 extends over 14 amino acids. This CDR3 reads CASSVATGGNTQYF. CDR3 sequence (DNA): TGTGCCAGCAGCGTAGCTACTGGGGGGAATACGCAGTATTTT.

This clone showed up just once. The genes are TRBV29-1 and TRBJ2-5; 8 bases match TRBD1. The germline V gene encodes CDR1 SQVTM and CDR2 ANQGSEA. V was pared by 1 base and J by 2 bases, with 6 bases of the junction left unmatched. There are 15 residues in the CDR3. CDR3 protein: CSVEGTGSRQETQYF. Written as DNA, the CDR3 is TGCAGCGTTGAAGGGACAGGGAGTCGGCAAGAGACCCAGTACTTC.

This chain uses TRBV6-5 with TRBJ2-3, with 8 bases lining up with TRBD2. The CDR3 is 15 residues long. Germline CDR1 reads MNHEY; CDR2 reads SVGAGI. Germline trimming cut 6 bases from V and 2 bases from J; bases unmatched to any gene: 7. CDR3 amino acids: CASSQRGLYTDTQYF. As DNA, the CDR3 is TGTGCCAGCAGCCAGCGGGGGCTCTACACAGATACGCAGTATTTT.

V and J are TRBV9 and TRBJ2-1, with D maybe TRBD2 (5 bases). The germline CDR1 and CDR2 sequences are SGDLS and YYNGEE. The length of the CDR3 is 15 residues. The ends were cut back, 0 bases at V and 2 bases at J, with 9 bases in the middle. The CDR3 DNA is TGTGCCAGCAGCGTAGACGGGATACCCTACAATGAGCAGTTCTTC. Translated, it gives CASSVDGIPYNEQFF.

V and J are TRBV5-6 and TRBJ1-4; D remains unclear. CDR1 and CDR2 from the germline V gene are SGHDT and YYEEEE. This CDR3 has 11 residues. Trimming pared 1 base from V and 8 bases from J, leaving 3 bases between. This CDR3 is CASSLYEKLFF. The DNA for the CDR3 is TGTGCCAGCAGCTTGTACGAAAAACTGTTTTTT.

This clone was seen just once. The chain carries TRBV1 and TRBJ1-3. TRBV1 is a pseudogene. The CDR3 totals 18 residues. In nucleotides, the CDR3 is TGCACCAGCAGCCAAGTGTCGTTTGAAGGGCGCTCTGGAAACACCATATATTTT. Protein sequence: CTSSQVSFEGRSGNTIYF.

The chain links TRBV29-1 to TRBJ2-7, with D perhaps TRBD2 (6 bases). Per germline, CDR1 SQVTM and CDR2 ANQGSEA. V lost 7 bases and J lost 5, with 12 bases in between. CDR3 size: 11 residues. The CDR3 here is CSARWGDEQYF. CDR3 in DNA: TGCAGCGCCCGTTGGGGGGACGAGCAGTACTTC.